The 13 T cell receptor beta chains reported below all come from one sample, sequenced in a study of vaccination and CD4 T cells after COVID-19. Oncomine TCR Beta short-read sequencing was applied to DNA from cultured CD4+ T cells. TCRdb ran MiXCR on the PCR reads and lists one entry per CDR3 protein. The table has around 12,000 distinct CDR3 sequences, approximately 42% seen once. Treatment: roughly ten-day PBMC culture with coronavirus spike peptide pools or control peptides (ViraFEST assay). The antigens for these receptors are not known. Sample: CD4+ T cells from blood, cultured in vitro, taken after SARS-CoV-2 vaccination. Every receptor here comes from a human donor who had recovered from COVID-19.

In this sample, this clonotype is medium-sized. The chain combines TRBV6-5 with TRBJ2-5; D may be TRBD2 (5 bases). V gave up 0 bases and J gave up 10 bases, with 21 bases separating them. The CDR3 covers 16 residues. CDR1 is MNHEY, CDR2 SVGAGI, per germline. The DNA of the CDR3 is TGTGCCAGCAGTTACTCGGTTGATAGGACGGAGCGGAACCAGTACTTC. Amino acids: CASSYSVDRTERNQYF.

This clonotype is deemed medium-sized. V is TRBV2 and J is TRBJ2-7; no reliable D call. Per germline, CDR1 SNHLY and CDR2 FYNNEI. V shed 0 bases and J shed 3 bases, with 9 bases lying between them. The CDR3 contains 14 residues. In DNA, the CDR3 is TGTGCCAGCAGTGAAGCCGCCCCAGTCTACGAGCAGTACTTC. It yields the protein CASSEAAPVYEQYF.

This chain uses TRBV7-8 with TRBJ2-4; 10 positions agree with TRBD1. Trimming took 0 bases from V and 4 from J; bases not matched to a gene: 3. This CDR3 comprises 16 residues. Germline assignment: CDR1 SGHVS and CDR2 FQNEAQ. The CDR3 region has the DNA TGTGCCAGCAGCTTAGCGGGACAGGGGATAAAAAACATTCAGTACTTC. The encoded protein is CASSLAGQGIKNIQYF.

The chain links TRBV7-3 to TRBJ2-1; D remains ambiguous. CDR3 length: 14 residues. Germline CDR1 is SGHTA and CDR2 is FQGTGA. Trimming pared 1 base from V and 7 bases from J, leaving 11 bases between. For the CDR3, the DNA is TGTGCCAGCAGCTTAAAGACGGGTTCGAATGAGCAGTTCTTC. It yields the protein CASSLKTGSNEQFF. The variable domain in full, with the rest retrieved from reference TRBV7-3 and TRBJ2-1, is GAGVSQTPSNKVTEKGKYVELRCDPISGHTALYWYRQSLGQGPEFLIYFQGTGAADDSGLPNDRFFAVRPEGSVSTLKIQRTERGDSAVYLCASSLKTGSNEQFFGPGTRLTVL.

This chain joins TRBV2 and TRBJ2-5, with D possibly matching TRBD1 (6 bases). Trimming left V 7 bases short and J 1 base short, with 13 bases between. This CDR3 comprises 14 residues. CDR1 and CDR2 from the germline V gene are SNHLY and FYNNEI. The DNA of the CDR3 is TGTGCCAGCACCGAAAGAGGGGGCCAAGAGACCCAGTACTTC. It yields the protein CASTERGGQETQYF.

This sequence joins TRBV7-8 and TRBJ1-5, with 7 bases matching TRBD1. The CDR3 totals 14 residues. J gave up 9 bases and V 5 bases, and 10 bases lay outside the gene matches. Germline CDR1 is SGHVS and CDR2 is FQNEAQ. The chain's CDR3 is CASSLDRVGAPQHF. The CDR3 DNA is TGTGCCAGCAGCCTCGACAGGGTCGGGGCGCCCCAGCATTTT.

The chain combines TRBV12-2 with TRBJ2-7; TRBD1, the table's D call, lacks a check against the DNA. TRBV12-2 is deemed a pseudogene. The length of the CDR3 is 16 residues. In nucleotides, the CDR3 is TGTGCAAGTCGCTCCTGGAGAGGGCGCCAGGGCTACGAGCAGTACTTC. It translates to CASRSWRGRQGYEQYF.

This clonotype was counted only a few times. The chain employs TRBV6-1 and TRBJ2-7; possibly TRBD1 for D (5 bases). The V and J ends lost 8 bases and 6 bases respectively, with 17 bases between them. This CDR3 region has 13 residues. Germline values: CDR1 MNHNS, CDR2 SASEGT. The CDR3 region is CASPSDSRREQYF. The CDR3 bases are TGTGCCAGCCCCTCTGACAGTCGTCGCGAGCAGTACTTC.

The chain carries TRBV10-3 and TRBJ2-7, with 7 bases fitting TRBD1. CDR3 length: 20 residues. Germline loops: CDR1 ENHRY, CDR2 SYGVKD. V shed 0 bases and J 2 bases; nucleotides not matched to a gene: 19. CDR3 region: CAISESYIGLRRQGTYEQYF. CDR3 DNA sequence: TGTGCCATCAGTGAGTCTTATATAGGGCTTAGGAGACAGGGCACCTACGAGCAGTACTTC.

V gene TRBV19 combines with J gene TRBJ1-2; D ambiguous. CDR1 and CDR2 from the germline V gene are LNHDA and SQIVND (reference sequence). V gave up 6 bases and J gave up 2 bases, with 19 bases separating them. This CDR3 contains 16 residues. The CDR3 region is CASRNHPSDGNYGYTF. Written as DNA, the CDR3 is TGTGCCAGTAGGAACCACCCATCAGACGGGAACTATGGCTACACCTTC.

This clonotype was seen a few times. J is TRBJ2-7 and V is TRBV19, with 9 bases lining up with TRBD2. This CDR3 contains 13 residues. J was trimmed by 4 bases and V by 5 bases; bases with no gene match: 3. Germline lookup yields CDR1 LNHDA and CDR2 SQIVND (reference sequence). CDR3 bases: TGTGCCAGTAGTCGAGCGGGGGGATACGAGCAGTACTTC. Its translation: CASSRAGGYEQYF.

The chain joins TRBV20-1 to TRBJ2-7; TRBD2 agrees at 8 bases. Trimming cost V 0 bases and J 0 bases; bases outside gene matches: 7. Germline CDR1 DFQATT, CDR2 SNEGSKA (reference sequence). The CDR3 has 16 amino acids. The CDR3 reads CSARDVGLASSYEQYF. DNA of the CDR3: TGCAGTGCTAGAGATGTAGGACTAGCTAGCTCCTACGAGCAGTACTTC.

The V call is TRBV2, the J call TRBJ1-5; no clear D. Trimming shortened V by 6 bases and J by 3 bases, and 15 bases separated the two germline ends. This CDR3 region has 15 residues. CDR1 is SNHLY, CDR2 FYNNEI, per germline. Here the CDR3 DNA reads TGTGCCAGCAGAGCCCGGACGGGAGACAATCAGCCCCAGCATTTT. Amino acids: CASRARTGDNQPQHF.